The clone carrying this T cell receptor (beta chain) occurred a few times. CDR1 and CDR2 (germline): LNHDA, SQIVND (reference sequence). The CDR3 consists of 14 residues. The V gene lost 7 bases and the J gene lost 5 bases, with 15 bases spanning the gap. Through a sample-barcoded 5' primer and a J-beta primer mix, a second PCR was run for 7 to 11 cycles. TCRdb recomputed calls from the 5' RACE reads with MiXCR, one row per CDR3 protein. The sample lists roughly 1,100,000 distinct CDR3 sequences, almost 25% occurring once. This specimen belongs to a study of blood T cells in healthy people across ages. A further study also used this sample, focusing on T cells of mothers and their children. As reported in that work: Input to cDNA synthesis comprised all extracted RNA, at a ratio of approximately 1.6 ug per 15 ul.

The receptor was isolated from a girl aged 2 to 10 in good health. This chain links TRBV19 with TRBJ2-1; no clear D gene. Sample: blood. The CDR3 bases are TGTGCCAGTATTGGTAGGGTTCCCAACAATGAGCAGTTCTTC. It translates to CASIGRVPNNEQFF.